Included here is one T cell receptor (beta chain) sequence, with context. The length of the CDR3 is 17 residues. The J segment lost 1 base and the V segment lost 2 bases, leaving 10 bases of the junction unmatched. In germline, CDR1 is SEHNR, CDR2 FQNEAQ (reference sequence). The source of the sample is a study of blood T cell repertoires in COVID-19. Sequenced by immunoSEQ multiplex PCR; TCRdb stores in-frame clones only, minus some. The sample records about 120,000 clones, approximately 84% being singletons. The receptor comes from a middle-aged man with acute or convalescent COVID-19. The specimen sequenced was peripheral blood. This chain connects TRBV7-9 to TRBJ1-1, with TRBD1 matching 7 bases. The CDR3 nucleotides are TGTGCCAGCAGCTTATCCTCTAGAAGGGGGCGGAACACTGAAGCTTTCTTT. This encodes CASSLSSRRGRNTEAFF.